Presented here are 20 T cell receptor beta chains from one specimen sequenced in a study of neurological immune-mediated disorders. Time point described: technical triplicate 3. TCRdb reprocessed the 5' RACE reads with MiXCR, giving one entry per CDR3 protein. The data show tens of thousands of distinct CDR3 sequences, approximately 15% seen once. Input material: CD4+ T cells from blood. Every receptor here comes from a female donor with HTLV-1-associated myelopathy (HAM/TSP).

In this sample, this clonotype turned up many times. The V and J genes are TRBV28 and TRBJ1-6; TRBD1 agrees at 9 bases. This CDR3 is built from 14 residues. V shed 5 bases, J shed 10 bases, and the junction held 6 bases outside the gene matches. Germline CDR1 and CDR2: MDHEN and SYDVKM. The CDR3 loop reads CASSQGQGGSPLHF. CDR3 DNA: TGTGCCAGCAGTCAGGGACAGGGAGGATCACCCCTCCACTTT.

In this sample, this clonotype turned up many times. The chain uses TRBV5-1 and TRBJ2-2; perhaps TRBD1 as D (6 bases). V lost 4 bases and J lost 4, with 17 bases in between. The CDR3 sequence is 16 residues long. Germline CDR1 SGHRS, CDR2 YFSETQ. The CDR3 nucleotides are TGCGCCAGCAGCCCGGCAGGGGTTCAAGGCACCGGGGAGCTGTTTTTT. It translates to CASSPAGVQGTGELFF.

DNA for the CDR3: TGTGCCATCAGTGAGTCGACGGGGCCCGAAAAACTGTTTTTT. Its translation is CAISESTGPEKLFF. The V gene is TRBV10-3, the J gene TRBJ1-4; D might be TRBD1 (5 bases). V lost 0 bases, J lost 8 bases, and 10 bases lay in between. Germline V CDR1 and CDR2: ENHRY, SYGVKD. This CDR3 comprises 14 residues.

This clonotype showed up many times. The chain employs TRBV28 and TRBJ2-5; perhaps TRBD2 as D (6 bases). CDR3 length equals 15 residues. Between the trimmed V and J ends, which lost 6 bases and 1 base, there was a span of 15 bases. Germline CDR1 MDHEN, CDR2 SYDVKM. CDR3 in DNA: TGTGCCAGCAGAGTCGGAGGGGACTTCCAAGAGACCCAGTACTTC. Its protein is CASRVGGDFQETQYF.

There are many counts of this clonotype. V and J are TRBV11-2 and TRBJ2-7; D is undetermined. V was cut by 5 bases and J by 3 bases, with 5 bases left in between. The CDR3 totals 11 residues. Germline V gene data show CDR1 as SGHAT and CDR2 as FQNNGV. The CDR3 region has the DNA TGTGCCAGCAGCGACGACTACGAGCAGTACTTC. Translated: CASSDDYEQYF.

With regard to this clonotype: Since a much larger clone is just one base distant, this may be a read error. The V call is TRBV19, the J call TRBJ2-1; D gene unclear. Germline V CDR1 and CDR2: LNHDA, SQIVND (reference sequence). The CDR3 has 14 amino acids. V lost 6 bases, J lost 0 bases, and 9 bases lay in between. CDR3 DNA sequence: TGTGCCAGTAGAGGCGCAGTCTCCTACAATGAGCAGTTCTTC. Translation gives CASRGAVSYNEQFF. The full variable domain, completed using reference TRBV19 and TRBJ2-1, is DGGITQSPKYLFRKEGQNVTLSCEQNLNHDAMYWYRQDPGQGLRLIYYSQIVNDFQKGDIAEGYSVSREKKESFPLTVTSAQKNPTAFYLCASRGAVSYNEQFFGPGTRLTVL.

The sample holds many counts of this clonotype. J is TRBJ1-5 and V is TRBV7-2, with a tentative D call TRBD1 (5 bases). The CDR3 is 16 amino acids. Trimming pared 0 bases from V and 6 bases from J, leaving 15 bases between. Germline CDR1 and CDR2: SGHTA and FQGNSA. The CDR3, as DNA: TGTGCCAGCAGCTTAGCCGCCGGGGGGAATGGTCAGCCCCAGCATTTT. This encodes CASSLAAGGNGQPQHF. The entire variable domain, with the rest obtained from reference TRBV7-2 and TRBJ1-5, is as follows: GAGVSQSPSNKVTEKGKDVELRCDPISGHTALYWYRQSLGQGLEFLIYFQGNSAPDKSGLPSDRFSAERTGGSVSTLTIQRTQQEDSAVYLCASSLAAGGNGQPQHFGDGTRLSIL.

This clonotype was seen at least ten times. This sequence joins TRBV15 and TRBJ1-1; D call uncertain. CDR3 length: 15 residues. The V and J ends lost 0 bases and 5 bases respectively, with 13 bases between them. The germline gives CDR1 LNHNV, CDR2 YYDKDF (reference sequence). CDR3 DNA sequence: TGTGCCACCAGCAGAGATGGGGTGGGAGGTACTGAAGCTTTCTTT. Translated: CATSRDGVGGTEAFF.

There are many counts of this clonotype. This chain connects TRBV27 to TRBJ2-3; 7 positions agree with TRBD2. J was trimmed by 0 bases and V by 2 bases; bases with no gene match: 5. The CDR3 is 16 residues long. Germline CDR1 is MNHEY and CDR2 is SMNVEV (reference sequence). The CDR3 spells CASSLNGLGSTDTQYF. CDR3 sequence (DNA): TGTGCCAGCAGTTTAAACGGACTAGGTAGCACAGATACGCAGTATTTT.

This clonotype was detected ten times or more. This chain connects TRBV5-1 to TRBJ2-2; TRBD1 matches 8 bases. Germline-derived CDR1 and CDR2 are SGHRS and YFSETQ. CDR3 length: 15 amino acids. The V segment lost 2 bases and the J segment 6 bases; nucleotides outside the gene matches: 6. DNA of the CDR3: TGCGCCAGCAGCTTTTCAGGGGGCAAGGCCGGGGAGCTGTTTTTT. Translation: CASSFSGGKAGELFF.

This clonotype was seen at least ten times. This chain connects TRBV5-6 to TRBJ2-5; no clear D. V gave up 5 bases and J gave up 0 bases, with 14 bases separating them. Germline V CDR1 and CDR2: SGHDT, YYEEEE. CDR3 size: 15 residues. The DNA for the CDR3 is TGTGCCAGCAGTACACGAACGACTTACCAAGAGACCCAGTACTTC. Protein product: CASSTRTTYQETQYF.

This clonotype is termed medium-sized (0.01 to 0.1%). The CDR3 DNA reads as TGTGCCACCGCGGTCGCGGGGGGGAACACCGGGGAGCTGTTTTTT. The encoded protein is CATAVAGGNTGELFF. The J gene is TRBJ2-2, the V gene TRBV28; TRBD2 agrees at 8 bases. CDR1 and CDR2 from the germline V gene are MDHEN and SYDVKM. The CDR3 has 15 amino acids. The J segment lost 1 base and the V segment lost 10 bases, leaving 8 bases of the junction unmatched.

This clonotype appeared many times. The J gene is TRBJ2-1, the V gene TRBV6-5; 7 bases match TRBD2. The CDR3 loop spans 12 amino acids. V was clipped by 6 bases and J by 10 bases; unmatched bases: 6. In germline, CDR1 is MNHEY, CDR2 SVGAGI. The CDR3 region is CASSPTSDEQFF. CDR3 nucleotides: TGTGCCAGCAGCCCTACTAGCGACGAGCAGTTCTTC.

This clonotype has ten or more counts. The chain links TRBV7-9 to TRBJ2-1; 7 bases agree with TRBD1. The CDR3 consists of 15 residues. The V gene end was trimmed by 1 base and the J gene end by 0 bases; junction bases not matched to a gene: 0. Germline values: CDR1 SEHNR, CDR2 FQNEAQ (reference sequence). This CDR3 reads CASSLGQGSYNEQFF. In nucleotides, the CDR3 is TGTGCCAGCAGCTTAGGACAGGGCTCCTACAATGAGCAGTTCTTC.

This clonotype was seen at least ten times. The gene calls are TRBV20-1 and TRBJ2-3, with 8 nucleotides matching TRBD2. The germline CDR1 and CDR2 sequences are DFQATT and SNEGSKA (reference sequence). This CDR3 is built from 14 residues. V lost 0 bases to trimming and J lost 7 bases; unmatched junction nucleotides: 6. The chain's CDR3 is CSARDPGGANTQYF. In nucleotides, the CDR3 is TGCAGTGCTAGAGACCCCGGGGGGGCGAATACGCAGTATTTT.

There are many counts of this clonotype. The chain combines TRBV25-1 with TRBJ1-1; D gene unclear. CDR3 length equals 14 residues. The V end was cut by 1 base, the J end by 1 base, with 7 bases between. Germline-derived CDR1 and CDR2 are MGHDK and SYGVNS. CDR3 loop: CASSEFGENTEAFF. The CDR3 nucleotides read TGTGCCAGCAGTGAATTTGGAGAGAACACTGAAGCTTTCTTT.

In this sample, this clonotype turned up many times. V is TRBV7-8 and J is TRBJ2-3; 9 positions agree with TRBD2. Germline V gene data show CDR1 as SGHVS and CDR2 as FQNEAQ. This CDR3 is 15 amino acids long. V trimming: 2 bases; J trimming: 5 bases; junction bases outside the gene matches: 5. For the CDR3, the DNA is TGTGCCAGCAGCTTAAAGCGGGGGGTGAGAGATACGCAGTATTTT. Amino acids: CASSLKRGVRDTQYF.

This clonotype was picked up many times. The rearrangement links TRBV7-9 to TRBJ2-3; D remains unclear. The germline V gene has CDR1 SEHNR and CDR2 FQNEAQ (reference sequence). The CDR3 runs 16 residues. The V end lost 4 bases, the J end lost 2 bases, and 16 bases lay between the germline ends. The CDR3 DNA reads TGTGCCAGCAGCTCCTTATTACCGAACGACACAGATACGCAGTATTTT. Its translation is CASSSLLPNDTDTQYF. The full variable domain, in which reference TRBV7-9 and TRBJ2-3 provide the parts outside the CDR3, is DTGVSQNPRHKITKRGQNVTFRCDPISEHNRLYWYRQTLGQGPEFLTYFQNEAQLEKSRLLSDRFSAERPKGSFSTLEIQRTEQGDSAMYLCASSSLLPNDTDTQYFGPGTRLTVL.

This clonotype was counted at least ten times. This sequence joins TRBV20-1 and TRBJ1-2; tentative D call: TRBD1 (5 bases). CDR1 is DFQATT and CDR2 is SNEGSKA in the germline V gene (reference sequence). Trimming took 0 bases from V and 2 from J, leaving 13 bases between them. The CDR3 runs to 15 residues. The CDR3 DNA reads TGCAGTGCTAGAGATTGGGACCGTTCAAACTATGGCTACACCTTC. As protein: CSARDWDRSNYGYTF.

This clonotype ranks as medium-sized. As DNA, the CDR3 is TGTGCCAGCAGTTACCAACAGGGAGGCTATGGCTACACCTTC. This codes for CASSYQQGGYGYTF. This chain links TRBV6-5 with TRBJ1-2; possible D gene TRBD1, 6 bases. V lost 2 bases to trimming and J lost 4 bases, with 11 bases between them. Germline CDR1 is MNHEY and CDR2 is SVGAGI. CDR3 size: 14 residues.